This T cell receptor (beta chain) was observed in a study of blood T cell repertoires in COVID-19. Across the study: Acute-phase and convalescent COVID-19 samples originated in the United States, Italy and Spain. T cells, B-cell-depleted T cells, or PBMCs provided the cDNA or gDNA that served as material.

This table comes from immunoSEQ multiplex PCR, and its TCRdb copy is limited to in-frame clones, with some not included. The sample holds about 84,000 clones, under 85% seen once. This TCR was recovered from a woman aged 80 or over with acute or convalescent COVID-19. The sequencing input was peripheral blood.

The DNA for the CDR3 is TGTGCCAGCAGCTGGAGACTAGACCCCCAAGAGACCCAGTACTTC. Its protein product is CASSWRLDPQETQYF. The chain couples TRBV11-2 to TRBJ2-5, with a weak D call TRBD2 (6 bases). Germline assignment: CDR1 SGHAT and CDR2 FQNNGV. The germline V and J ends were trimmed by 4 bases and 1 base, with 13 bases remaining between them. CDR3 length: 15 amino acids.